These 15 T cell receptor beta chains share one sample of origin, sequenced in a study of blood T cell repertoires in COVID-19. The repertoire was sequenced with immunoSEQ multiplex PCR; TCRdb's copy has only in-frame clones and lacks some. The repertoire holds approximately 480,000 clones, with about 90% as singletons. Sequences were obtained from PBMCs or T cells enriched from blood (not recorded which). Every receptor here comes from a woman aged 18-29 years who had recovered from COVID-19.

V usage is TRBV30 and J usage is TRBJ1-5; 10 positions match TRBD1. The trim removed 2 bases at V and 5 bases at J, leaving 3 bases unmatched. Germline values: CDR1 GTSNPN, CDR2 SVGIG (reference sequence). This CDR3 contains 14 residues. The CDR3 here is CAWSHGQGDQPQHF. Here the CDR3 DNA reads TGTGCCTGGAGTCATGGACAGGGGGATCAGCCCCAGCATTTT.

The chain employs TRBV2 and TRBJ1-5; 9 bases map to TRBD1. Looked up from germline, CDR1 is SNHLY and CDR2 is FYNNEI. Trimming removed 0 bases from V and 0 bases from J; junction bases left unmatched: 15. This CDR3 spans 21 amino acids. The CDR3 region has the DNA TGTGCCAGCAGTGAAGCGCTTCGGGGGGGACAGGGCCCGTATAGCAATCAGCCCCAGCATTTT. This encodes CASSEALRGGQGPYSNQPQHF. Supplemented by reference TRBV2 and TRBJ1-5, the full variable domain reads EPEVTQTPSHQVTQMGQEVILRCVPISNHLYFYWYRQILGQKVEFLVSFYNNEISEKSEIFDDQFSVERPDGSNFTLKIRSTKLEDSAMYFCASSEALRGGQGPYSNQPQHFGDGTRLSIL.

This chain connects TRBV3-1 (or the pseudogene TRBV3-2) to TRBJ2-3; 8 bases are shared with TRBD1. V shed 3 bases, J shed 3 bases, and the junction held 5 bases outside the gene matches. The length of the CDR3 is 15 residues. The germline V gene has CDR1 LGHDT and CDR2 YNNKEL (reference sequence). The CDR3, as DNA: TGTGCCAGCAGCCATAGGACAGGGCGGACAGATACGCAGTATTTT. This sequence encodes CASSHRTGRTDTQYF.

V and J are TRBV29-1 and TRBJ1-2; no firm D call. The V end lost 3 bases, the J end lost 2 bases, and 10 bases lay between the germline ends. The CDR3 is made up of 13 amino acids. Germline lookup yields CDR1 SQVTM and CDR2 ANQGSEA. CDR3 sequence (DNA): TGCAGCGTTGATCCCCAAGCCAACTATGGCTACACCTTC. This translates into CSVDPQANYGYTF.

CDR3 in amino acids: CASSLDSYYGYTF. The CDR3 DNA is TGTGCCAGCAGCTTGGACAGTTATTATGGCTACACCTTC. The gene calls are TRBV5-5 and TRBJ1-2; D remains unclear. Per germline, CDR1 SGHKS and CDR2 YYEKEE (reference sequence). The CDR3 totals 13 residues. V was cut by 0 bases and J by 5 bases, with 8 bases left in between. Supplemented by reference TRBV5-5 and TRBJ1-2, the full variable domain reads DAGVTQSPTHLIKTRGQQVTLRCSPISGHKSVSWYQQVLGQGPQFIFQYYEKEERGRGNFPDRFSARQFPNYSSELNVNALLLGDSALYLCASSLDSYYGYTFGSGTRLTVV.

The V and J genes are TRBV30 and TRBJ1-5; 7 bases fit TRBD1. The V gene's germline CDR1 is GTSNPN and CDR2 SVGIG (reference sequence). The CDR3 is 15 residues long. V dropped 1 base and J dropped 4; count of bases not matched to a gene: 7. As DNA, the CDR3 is TGTGCCTGGAGTGCAAACAGGGGAGGTAATCAGCCCCAGCATTTT. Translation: CAWSANRGGNQPQHF.

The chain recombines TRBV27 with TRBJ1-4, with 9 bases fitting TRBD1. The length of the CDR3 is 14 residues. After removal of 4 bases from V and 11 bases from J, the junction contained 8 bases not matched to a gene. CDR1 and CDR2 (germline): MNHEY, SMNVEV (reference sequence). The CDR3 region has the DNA TGTGCCAGCAGTTGGGACAGGGAACCTCTCAAACTGTTTTTT. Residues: CASSWDREPLKLFF.

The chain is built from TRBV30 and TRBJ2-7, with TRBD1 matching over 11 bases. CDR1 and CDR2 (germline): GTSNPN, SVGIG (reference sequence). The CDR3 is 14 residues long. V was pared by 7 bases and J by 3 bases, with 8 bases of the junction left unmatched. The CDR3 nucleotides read TGTGCCTCCGGGGGGGACAGGGGGTACTACGAGCAGTACTTC. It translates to CASGGDRGYYEQYF.

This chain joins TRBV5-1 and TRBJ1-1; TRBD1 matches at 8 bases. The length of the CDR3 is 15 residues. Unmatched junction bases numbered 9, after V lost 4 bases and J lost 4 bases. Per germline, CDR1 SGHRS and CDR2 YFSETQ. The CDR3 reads CASSPTGGDSTEAFF. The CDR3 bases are TGCGCCAGCAGCCCTACAGGGGGGGATAGCACTGAAGCTTTCTTT. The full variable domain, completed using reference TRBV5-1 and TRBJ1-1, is KAGVTQTPRYLIKTRGQQVTLSCSPISGHRSVSWYQQTPGQGLQFLFEYFSETQRNKGNFPGRFSGRQFSNSRSEMNVSTLELGDSALYLCASSPTGGDSTEAFFGQGTRLTVV.

CDR3 coding DNA: TGTGCCAGCAGTGACCGGAGGGGCACTAATGAAAAACTGTTTTTT. This encodes CASSDRRGTNEKLFF. V gene TRBV25-1 combines with J gene TRBJ1-4, with TRBD1 as a possible D gene (5 bases). This CDR3 comprises 15 residues. V lost 3 bases, J lost 2 bases, and 10 bases lay in between. Germline loops: CDR1 MGHDK, CDR2 SYGVNS. The full variable domain, rest sourced from reference TRBV25-1 and TRBJ1-4, is EADIYQTPRYLVIGTGKKITLECSQTMGHDKMYWYQQDPGMELHLIHYSYGVNSTEKGDLSSESTVSRIRTEHFPLTLESARPSHTSQYLCASSDRRGTNEKLFFGSGTQLSVL.

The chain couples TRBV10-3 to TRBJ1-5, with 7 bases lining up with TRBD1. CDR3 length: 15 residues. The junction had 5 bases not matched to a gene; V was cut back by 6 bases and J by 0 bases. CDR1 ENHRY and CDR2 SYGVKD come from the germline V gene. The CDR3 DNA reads TGTGCCATCAGCCTTACAGGGGATAGCAATCAGCCCCAGCATTTT. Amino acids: CAISLTGDSNQPQHF.

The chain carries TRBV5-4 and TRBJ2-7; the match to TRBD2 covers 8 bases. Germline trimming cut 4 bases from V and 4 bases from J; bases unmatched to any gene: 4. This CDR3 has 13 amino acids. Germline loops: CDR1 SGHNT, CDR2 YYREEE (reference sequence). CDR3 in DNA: TGTGCCAGCAGCCCCGCTAGCGGGTACGAGCAGTACTTC. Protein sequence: CASSPASGYEQYF.

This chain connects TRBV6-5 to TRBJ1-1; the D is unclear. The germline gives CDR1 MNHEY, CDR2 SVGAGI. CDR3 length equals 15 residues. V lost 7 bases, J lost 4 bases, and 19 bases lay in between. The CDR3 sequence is CASNHGNRESTEAFF. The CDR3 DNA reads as TGTGCCAGCAACCACGGGAACAGAGAGAGCACTGAAGCTTTCTTT.

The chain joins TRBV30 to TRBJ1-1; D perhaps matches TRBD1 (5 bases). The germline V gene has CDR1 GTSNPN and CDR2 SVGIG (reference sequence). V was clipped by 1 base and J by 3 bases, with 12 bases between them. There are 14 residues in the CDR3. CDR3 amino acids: CAWSAEGADTEAFF. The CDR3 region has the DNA TGTGCCTGGAGTGCGGAAGGGGCGGACACTGAAGCTTTCTTT.

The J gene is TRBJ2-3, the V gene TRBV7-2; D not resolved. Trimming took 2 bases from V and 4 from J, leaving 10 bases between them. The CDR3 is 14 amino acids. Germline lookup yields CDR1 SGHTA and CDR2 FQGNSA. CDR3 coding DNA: TGTGCCAGCAGCTTAAGTCTATTCTCAGATACGCAGTATTTT. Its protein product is CASSLSLFSDTQYF.